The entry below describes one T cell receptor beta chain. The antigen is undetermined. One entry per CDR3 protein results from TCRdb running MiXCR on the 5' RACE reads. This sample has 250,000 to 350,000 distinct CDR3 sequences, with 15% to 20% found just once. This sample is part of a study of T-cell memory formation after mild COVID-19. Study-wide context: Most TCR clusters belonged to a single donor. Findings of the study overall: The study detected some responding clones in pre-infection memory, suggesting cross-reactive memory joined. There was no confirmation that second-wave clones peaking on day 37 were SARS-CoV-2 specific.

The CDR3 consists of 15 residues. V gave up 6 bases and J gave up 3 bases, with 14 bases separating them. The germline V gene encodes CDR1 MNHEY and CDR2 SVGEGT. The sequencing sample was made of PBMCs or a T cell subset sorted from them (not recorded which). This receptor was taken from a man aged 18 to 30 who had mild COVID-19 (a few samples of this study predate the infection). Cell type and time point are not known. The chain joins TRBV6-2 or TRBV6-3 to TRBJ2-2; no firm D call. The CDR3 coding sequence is TGTGCCAGCAGATCTCCTCATGACTACACCGGGGAGCTGTTTTTT. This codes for CASRSPHDYTGELFF.